These T cell receptor beta chains were read from a single sample in a study of blood T cell repertoires in COVID-19. Here immunoSEQ multiplex PCR was the method, and the copy in TCRdb shows in-frame clones only, minus some. The repertoire includes about 280,000 clones, 88% of them detected once, and almost 9.5% sits in the top ten. Sequencing input: peripheral blood. Receptor source: a man younger than 35 with active or convalescent COVID-19. Each CDR3 is given with its conserved first and last residue. The D gene is left open where the match is weak. Size tells how often a clone was seen (once, few, many) or the class of an expanded clone, and some rows leave it out.

CDR3 DNA: TGTGCCAGTAGTATAGGCGTAGCTAGCAATCAGCCCCAGCATTTT
CDR3 protein: CASSIGVASNQPQHF
CDR3 length: 15
D gene: NA
J gene: TRBJ1-5
V gene: TRBV19
clone size: NA

CDR3 DNA: TGTGCCAGCAGCTTATGGTTATCCGGTGAGCAGTTCTTC
CDR3 protein: CASSLWLSGEQFF
CDR3 length: 13
D gene: NA
J gene: TRBJ2-1
V gene: TRBV7-2
clone size: NA

CDR3 DNA: TGTGCCAGTAGTATCGGGCAGGGGGCTGAAGCTTTCTTT
CDR3 protein: CASSIGQGAEAFF
CDR3 length: 13
D gene: TRBD1
J gene: TRBJ1-1
V gene: TRBV19
clone size: NA

CDR3 DNA: TGTGCCAGCAGCCCGGGACAGGGTCAAGAGCAGTACTTC
CDR3 protein: CASSPGQGQEQYF
CDR3 length: 13
D gene: TRBD1
J gene: TRBJ2-7
V gene: TRBV9
clone size: once

CDR3 DNA: TGTGCCAGCAGCTTAATGCGTCAGCCCCAGCATTTT
CDR3 protein: CASSLMRQPQHF
CDR3 length: 12
D gene: NA
J gene: TRBJ1-5
V gene: TRBV7-2
clone size: NA

CDR3 DNA: TGTGCCAGCAGCTTTGGACAGCGCAACTACGAGCAGTACTTC
CDR3 protein: CASSFGQRNYEQYF
CDR3 length: 14
D gene: NA
J gene: TRBJ2-7
V gene: TRBV5-5
clone size: NA

CDR3 DNA: TGTGCCAGCAGTCCGGGACAGGGTGCCTCCTACGAGCAGTACTTC
CDR3 protein: CASSPGQGASYEQYF
CDR3 length: 15
D gene: TRBD1
J gene: TRBJ2-7
V gene: TRBV27
clone size: NA

CDR3 DNA: TGCGCCAGCAGCCAAGATGGGGGACTGTTAGCCGAAAAACTGTTTTTT
CDR3 protein: CASSQDGGLLAEKLFF
CDR3 length: 16
D gene: NA
J gene: TRBJ1-4
V gene: TRBV4-3
clone size: NA

CDR3 DNA: TGTGCCAGCAGTGAACCTAGCGGGGTATCCACCTACAATGAGCAGTTCTTC
CDR3 protein: CASSEPSGVSTYNEQFF
CDR3 length: 17
D gene: TRBD2
J gene: TRBJ2-1
V gene: TRBV2
clone size: NA

CDR3 DNA: TGTGCCAGCAGCCCGGACAGGGTGGGGACCCAGTACTTC
CDR3 protein: CASSPDRVGTQYF
CDR3 length: 13
D gene: TRBD1
J gene: TRBJ2-5
V gene: TRBV11-2
clone size: NA

CDR3 DNA: TGTGCCACCAGTCAAGGCGGGACGGGGTCCCATGAGCAGTTCTTC
CDR3 protein: CATSQGGTGSHEQFF
CDR3 length: 15
D gene: NA
J gene: TRBJ2-1
V gene: TRBV24-1
clone size: NA

CDR3 DNA: TGTGCCAGCAGTGAAGCTATTCTTCTGGCTAGCGGGGGCCCCAACACCGGGGAGCTGTTTTTT
CDR3 protein: CASSEAILLASGGPNTGELFF
CDR3 length: 21
D gene: TRBD2
J gene: TRBJ2-2
V gene: TRBV6-1
clone size: NA

CDR3 DNA: TGCGCCAGCAGCATTGCTATCGGTCGCGAGCAGTTCTTC
CDR3 protein: CASSIAIGREQFF
CDR3 length: 13
D gene: NA
J gene: TRBJ2-1
V gene: TRBV5-1
clone size: NA

CDR3 DNA: TGTGCCAGCAGCTTAAATTCTGTCGCCGGTTACGAGCAGTACTTC
CDR3 protein: CASSLNSVAGYEQYF
CDR3 length: 15
D gene: NA
J gene: TRBJ2-7
V gene: TRBV7-2
clone size: NA

CDR3 DNA: TGTGCCAGCAGTTACCCGGGACAGTCCCAAGAGACCCAGTACTTC
CDR3 protein: CASSYPGQSQETQYF
CDR3 length: 15
D gene: TRBD1
J gene: TRBJ2-5
V gene: TRBV6-6
clone size: NA

CDR3 DNA: TGTGCCAGCAGTGTACTAGCGGTCGGGGAGACCCAGTACTTC
CDR3 protein: CASSVLAVGETQYF
CDR3 length: 14
D gene: TRBD2
J gene: TRBJ2-5
V gene: TRBV27
clone size: NA

CDR3 DNA: TGTGCCAGTAGTCCGCGCGGGGACAGAGGCTATGGCTACACCTTC
CDR3 protein: CASSPRGDRGYGYTF
CDR3 length: 15
D gene: TRBD1
J gene: TRBJ1-2
V gene: TRBV19
clone size: NA

CDR3 DNA: TGTGCCAGCAGCTTTACTAGCGGGGGGGCTGGTGAGTTCTTC
CDR3 protein: CASSFTSGGAGEFF
CDR3 length: 14
D gene: TRBD2
J gene: TRBJ2-1
V gene: TRBV7-2
clone size: NA

CDR3 DNA: TGTGCCAGCATCCCGGGACAGGGGAATAGTGAAAAACTGTTTTTT
CDR3 protein: CASIPGQGNSEKLFF
CDR3 length: 15
D gene: TRBD1
J gene: TRBJ1-4
V gene: TRBV11-1
clone size: NA

CDR3 DNA: TGTGCCAGCAGCGTACAAGTAGACTTAGTTTGGACCGGGGAGCTGTTTTTT
CDR3 protein: CASSVQVDLVWTGELFF
CDR3 length: 17
D gene: NA
J gene: TRBJ2-2
V gene: TRBV9
clone size: NA

CDR3 DNA: TGTGCCAGCAGCTACCTACTGGGTGGGCTAGCGGGCCAAAACGAGCAGTTCTTC
CDR3 protein: CASSYLLGGLAGQNEQFF
CDR3 length: 18
D gene: TRBD2
J gene: TRBJ2-1
V gene: TRBV11-2
clone size: NA

CDR3 DNA: TGTGCCTCGCGGCGAGAGGGCGGAGATACGCAGTATTTT
CDR3 protein: CASRREGGDTQYF
CDR3 length: 13
D gene: NA
J gene: TRBJ2-3
V gene: TRBV2
clone size: once

CDR3 DNA: TGTGCCAGCAGCGTATCCGGGGGAAGTACCGGGGAGCTGTTTTTT
CDR3 protein: CASSVSGGSTGELFF
CDR3 length: 15
D gene: NA
J gene: TRBJ2-2
V gene: TRBV9
clone size: few

CDR3 DNA: TGTGCCAGTAGTATAGTCGCAGGGTCCGCAACTAATGAAAAACTGTTTTTT
CDR3 protein: CASSIVAGSATNEKLFF
CDR3 length: 17
D gene: NA
J gene: TRBJ1-4
V gene: TRBV19
clone size: once

CDR3 DNA: TGTGCCAGCAGCCGAGGGACAGAATCTGGAAACACCATATATTTT
CDR3 protein: CASSRGTESGNTIYF
CDR3 length: 15
D gene: TRBD1
J gene: TRBJ1-3
V gene: TRBV11-2
clone size: NA

CDR3 DNA: TGTGCCAGCAGCGTGATGACAGGCACTAATGAAAAACTGTTTTTT
CDR3 protein: CASSVMTGTNEKLFF
CDR3 length: 15
D gene: NA
J gene: TRBJ1-4
V gene: TRBV9
clone size: few

CDR3 DNA: TGTGCCAGCAGCTTAGGCGGGCAGGGGAACTATGGCTACACCTTC
CDR3 protein: CASSLGGQGNYGYTF
CDR3 length: 15
D gene: NA
J gene: TRBJ1-2
V gene: TRBV7-6
clone size: NA

CDR3 DNA: TGTGCCATCAGTACAGGGGGCTCTGGAAACACCATATATTTT
CDR3 protein: CAISTGGSGNTIYF
CDR3 length: 14
D gene: TRBD1
J gene: TRBJ1-3
V gene: TRBV10-3
clone size: NA

CDR3 DNA: TGTGCCAGCAGTGAGGGACTCTCAACTAATGAAAAACTGTTTTTT
CDR3 protein: CASSEGLSTNEKLFF
CDR3 length: 15
D gene: NA
J gene: TRBJ1-4
V gene: TRBV25-1
clone size: NA

CDR3 DNA: TGTGCCAGCAGTTCGGACCACCCCGGGACCAAAAACATTCAGTACTTC
CDR3 protein: CASSSDHPGTKNIQYF
CDR3 length: 16
D gene: NA
J gene: TRBJ2-4
V gene: TRBV2
clone size: few

CDR3 DNA: TGTGCCAGCAGTGAAGCAGCTACAGCCAAAAACATTCAGTACTTC
CDR3 protein: CASSEAATAKNIQYF
CDR3 length: 15
D gene: NA
J gene: TRBJ2-4
V gene: TRBV6-1
clone size: NA

CDR3 DNA: TGTGCCAGCAGAAAGGGGACCGGGGAGCTGTTTTTT
CDR3 protein: CASRKGTGELFF
CDR3 length: 12
D gene: NA
J gene: TRBJ2-2
V gene: TRBV27
clone size: NA

CDR3 DNA: TGCGCCAGCAGCTGGACCCGACAGGGGGCCCGCACAGATACGCAGTATTTT
CDR3 protein: CASSWTRQGARTDTQYF
CDR3 length: 17
D gene: TRBD1
J gene: TRBJ2-3
V gene: TRBV5-1
clone size: once

CDR3 DNA: TGTGCCAGCAGCTCAGGACTAGCGGGGGATTCCTACGAGCAGTACTTC
CDR3 protein: CASSSGLAGDSYEQYF
CDR3 length: 16
D gene: TRBD2
J gene: TRBJ2-7
V gene: TRBV7-9
clone size: NA

CDR3 DNA: TGTGCCACCAGTGATCTGACTAGTCATGAGCAGTTCTTC
CDR3 protein: CATSDLTSHEQFF
CDR3 length: 13
D gene: NA
J gene: TRBJ2-1
V gene: TRBV24-1
clone size: NA

CDR3 DNA: TGCGCCAGCAGGGCGACTAGCGGGGGGGTAGAGACCCAGTACTTC
CDR3 protein: CASRATSGGVETQYF
CDR3 length: 15
D gene: TRBD2
J gene: TRBJ2-5
V gene: TRBV10-2
clone size: NA

CDR3 DNA: TGTGCCACCAGAAGGGGTGCAGATACGCAGTATTTT
CDR3 protein: CATRRGADTQYF
CDR3 length: 12
D gene: NA
J gene: TRBJ2-3
V gene: TRBV19
clone size: NA

CDR3 DNA: TGTGCCACCAGCCCCACTAGCGGCAGCACAGATACGCAGTATTTT
CDR3 protein: CATSPTSGSTDTQYF
CDR3 length: 15
D gene: TRBD2
J gene: TRBJ2-3
V gene: TRBV15
clone size: many

CDR3 DNA: TGCGCCAGCAGCTTTTCTCCGACTGAGGGCTACACCTTC
CDR3 protein: CASSFSPTEGYTF
CDR3 length: 13
D gene: NA
J gene: TRBJ1-2
V gene: TRBV5-1
clone size: NA

CDR3 DNA: TGTGCCAGCAGCCCCGACAGGCTTGCTGGAAACACCATATATTTT
CDR3 protein: CASSPDRLAGNTIYF
CDR3 length: 15
D gene: NA
J gene: TRBJ1-3
V gene: TRBV7-9
clone size: NA

CDR3 DNA: TGTGCCAGCAGTTTCAGAGGGAAAAACATTCAGTACTTC
CDR3 protein: CASSFRGKNIQYF
CDR3 length: 13
D gene: NA
J gene: TRBJ2-4
V gene: TRBV12-3/TRBV12-4
clone size: NA

CDR3 DNA: TGTGCCAGCAGCGTTAGGAAGGACTCCCCCCCGGTTGGCTACACCTTC
CDR3 protein: CASSVRKDSPPVGYTF
CDR3 length: 16
D gene: NA
J gene: TRBJ1-2
V gene: TRBV9
clone size: few

CDR3 DNA: TGTGCCAGCAGTACAACTGATTGGACAAGAAATGAAAAACTGTTTTTT
CDR3 protein: CASSTTDWTRNEKLFF
CDR3 length: 16
D gene: NA
J gene: TRBJ1-4
V gene: TRBV6-2/TRBV6-3
clone size: once

CDR3 DNA: TGTGCCACCAGTTCCGTACTCACAGATACGCAGTATTTT
CDR3 protein: CATSSVLTDTQYF
CDR3 length: 13
D gene: NA
J gene: TRBJ2-3
V gene: TRBV24-1
clone size: NA

CDR3 DNA: TGCGCCAGCAGCGCAGGGGGCTATGGTTCACCCCTCCACTTT
CDR3 protein: CASSAGGYGSPLHF
CDR3 length: 14
D gene: TRBD1
J gene: TRBJ1-6
V gene: TRBV10-2
clone size: NA

CDR3 DNA: TGTGCCAGCAGTGTAGCAGGGGCAACTAATGAAAAACTGTTTTTT
CDR3 protein: CASSVAGATNEKLFF
CDR3 length: 15
D gene: NA
J gene: TRBJ1-4
V gene: TRBV2
clone size: NA

CDR3 DNA: TGCAGCGCCGCCGGAGGGGGTCTCCTAGCGGGGGGGCCAGAGACCCAGTACTTC
CDR3 protein: CSAAGGGLLAGGPETQYF
CDR3 length: 18
D gene: TRBD2
J gene: TRBJ2-5
V gene: TRBV29-1
clone size: NA

CDR3 DNA: TGTGCCAGCTCACCATCTCAGGGGGCTATGAACACTGAAGCTTTCTTT
CDR3 protein: CASSPSQGAMNTEAFF
CDR3 length: 16
D gene: TRBD1
J gene: TRBJ1-1
V gene: TRBV18
clone size: NA

CDR3 DNA: TGTGCCAGCAGTTCTCCGGGACAGAAGAATGAAAAACTGTTTTTT
CDR3 protein: CASSSPGQKNEKLFF
CDR3 length: 15
D gene: TRBD1
J gene: TRBJ1-4
V gene: TRBV6-5
clone size: NA

CDR3 DNA: TGTGCCAGCTCGACAGGGTTCAATCAGCCCCAGCATTTT
CDR3 protein: CASSTGFNQPQHF
CDR3 length: 13
D gene: TRBD1
J gene: TRBJ1-5
V gene: TRBV18
clone size: NA

CDR3 DNA: TGTGCCAGCAGTTTATATAGCGGGGCCTACTCCTACAATGAGCAGTTCTTC
CDR3 protein: CASSLYSGAYSYNEQFF
CDR3 length: 17
D gene: TRBD2
J gene: TRBJ2-1
V gene: TRBV27
clone size: NA

CDR3 DNA: TGTGCCAGCAGCTTATCGGGTAGCTCCTACAATGAGCAGTTCTTC
CDR3 protein: CASSLSGSSYNEQFF
CDR3 length: 15
D gene: NA
J gene: TRBJ2-1
V gene: TRBV7-2
clone size: NA